This entry is about one TCR beta chain. Its cognate antigen is unknown. Germline-derived CDR1 and CDR2 are MDHEN and SYDVKM. Trimming shortened V by 2 bases and J by 0 bases, and 11 bases separated the two germline ends. The CDR3 has 16 amino acids. The source of the sample is a study of T cell responses to AZD1222 COVID-19 vaccine. Study-level background: The analysis combined second doses at about 4 or about 12 weeks. Study results and limitations: With two AZD1222 doses given, Spike-specific TCR breadth and depth both rose.

Profiled with immunoSEQ multiplex PCR; TCRdb holds only in-frame clones, not every one. The table shows roughly 140,000 clones, with roughly 92% occurring only once. V gene TRBV28 combines with J gene TRBJ2-4; possibly TRBD1 or TRBD2 for D (5 bases each). Sequenced here: peripheral blood, sampled on day 0 of AZD1222 vaccination. The clonotype was recovered from an adult in good health. Here the CDR3 DNA reads TGTGCCAGCAGTTTACGGGGCGGATTAGCCAAAAACATTCAGTACTTC. This gives the protein CASSLRGGLAKNIQYF.